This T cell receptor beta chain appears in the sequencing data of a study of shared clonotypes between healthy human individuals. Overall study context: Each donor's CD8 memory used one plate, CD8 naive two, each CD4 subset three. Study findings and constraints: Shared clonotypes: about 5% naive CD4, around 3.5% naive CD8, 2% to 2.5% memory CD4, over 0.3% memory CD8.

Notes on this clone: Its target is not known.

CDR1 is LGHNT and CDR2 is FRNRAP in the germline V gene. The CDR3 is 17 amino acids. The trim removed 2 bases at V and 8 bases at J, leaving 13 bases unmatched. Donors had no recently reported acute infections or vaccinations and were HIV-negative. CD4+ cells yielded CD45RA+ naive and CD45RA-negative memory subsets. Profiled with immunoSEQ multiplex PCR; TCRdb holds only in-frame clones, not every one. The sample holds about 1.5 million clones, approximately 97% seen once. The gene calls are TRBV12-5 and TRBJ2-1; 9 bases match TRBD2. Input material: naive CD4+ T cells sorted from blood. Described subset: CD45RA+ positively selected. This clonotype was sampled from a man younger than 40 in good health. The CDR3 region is CASGLTIAGDSFYEQFF. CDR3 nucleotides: TGTGCTAGTGGTTTGACCATAGCGGGAGACAGTTTTTATGAGCAGTTCTTC.